The sequence of this TCR beta chain was determined in a study of regulatory T cells in long-lasting Graves disease (dated by TCRdb to 2020 to 2023). Regarding the study in general: Newly diagnosed Graves' disease patients had taken antithyroid drugs for less than 3 months. Patients with persistent Graves' disease were compared with patients with newly diagnosed Graves' disease using TCR sequencing and RNA sequencing of peripheral blood. The study was registered as a clinical trial and conducted in China. TCR sequencing covered some 13 persistent and around 20 newly diagnosed Graves' disease patients, around 33 samples in total.

In light of the paper, this sample's time point label describes: newly diagnosed GD, antithyroid drugs for less than 3 months. RNA was extracted from PBMCs in TRIzol for both TCR sequencing and RNA sequencing. Graves' disease was diagnosed according to American Thyroid Association guidelines. Recruitment of patients was carried out at an endocrinology department in Xi'an, China. Each patient gave approximately 10 milliliters of peripheral blood, collected in an EDTA anticoagulant tube. PBMCs were isolated by Ficoll Paque Plus density gradient separation without further T cell sorting. An Agilent 2100 Bioanalyzer and agarose gel were used to check RNA quality, and a NanoDrop 2000 was used to measure RNA concentration. This clonotype was counted at least ten times. It lacks a known antigen. No quality values exist for individual bases; no much larger clone is one base distant. Libraries were built with multiplex PCR. These reads were obtained on an Illumina HiSeq 4000. iRepertoire HTBI primers and Arm-PCR amplification of CDR3 regions were used to construct TCR beta libraries. PCR products were gel purified before sequencing. In the authors' own workflow: Gene usage analysis of CDR3 amino acid clonotypes relied on the 60 to 65 TRBV and about 15 TRBJ segments identified across samples. COPE and FqMerger were used to merge the filtered high-quality paired reads into contigs. Contigs were aligned with BLAST to IMGT TRBV, TRBD and TRBJ reference genes, and CDR3 was defined per IMGT. Any clonotype with a frequency above 0.1% was classified as a highly expanded clone. Shannon entropy served as the measure of repertoire diversity, while the Gini coefficient captured V-J evenness. A clonotype found in more than one individual was treated as public. Clones were called with MiXCR by TCRdb after fastp trimmed the public reads at Q25, and only in-frame beta chains were retained. Every entry covers one CDR3 protein and lists the most common genes and DNA from its rows. These V and J calls rely on TCRdb rather than the paper's analysis. This sample holds 300,000 to 400,000 distinct CDR3 sequences; 15% to 19% were observed only once. The ten largest clones represent about 20% of the sample.

The paper as a whole reports these results and caveats: The authors noted that the small sample size was a limitation that may lower accuracy. Patients with persistent disease shared more public clonotypes (over 2,500) than newly diagnosed patients did (more than 900). Only the TCR beta chain was sequenced and analyzed. Persistent Graves' disease patients showed lower TCR Shannon entropy and fewer highly expanded clones than newly diagnosed patients, suggesting clonal expansion. The study examined only peripheral blood because the primary lesion, thyroid tissue, could not be accessed.

The source material was peripheral blood mononuclear cells (PBMCs), sampled at new diagnosis, from a patient treated with antithyroid drugs. This receptor was taken from a female donor with Graves disease.

CDR3 sequence: CASLGGGLAGGPYEQYF. The DNA sequence is as follows: TGTGCCAGCCTCGGGGGGGGACTAGCGGGAGGGCCCTACGAGCAGTACTTC. Recombination linked TRBV12-3 or TRBV12-4 to TRBJ2-7; TRBD2 aligns with 16 central bases. Including the terminal cysteine and phenylalanine, the CDR3 comprises 17 residues. The read is trimmed to its CDR3 DNA, 51 bases read in frame from base 1. V is pruned by 8 bases and J by 2 bases, leaving 9 bases of the junction without a gene match.